This T cell receptor (beta chain) was sequenced in a study of CD8+ T cells in alopecia areata. Study results and limitations: The study found TCR sharing across patients less clear than in mice, possibly for HLA reasons.

After isolation, RNA underwent reverse transcription to generate cDNA as the sequencing template. Clones were sequenced by immunoSEQ multiplex PCR, and TCRdb holds only the in-frame ones, with some missing. Of fewer than 250,000 clones in the sample, 50% to 70% were seen once. Alopecia areata patients provided lesional scalp punch biopsies and peripheral blood. It was from PBMCs that CD4+ and CD8+ T cells were sorted. The V gene lost 6 bases and the J gene lost 0 bases, with 13 bases spanning the gap. Germline CDR1 is SGDLS and CDR2 is YYNGEE. The length of the CDR3 is 14 residues. About this clone itself: Its antigen is currently unknown.

The sample was CD4+ T cells sorted from blood, taken at week 0. The chain has TRBV9 and TRBJ2-7; D not resolved. The TCR originated in a human donor with alopecia areata. CDR3 sequence (DNA): TGTGCCAGCAACCGGGCACCGAGCTCCTACGAGCAGTACTTC. Translated: CASNRAPSSYEQYF.